This T cell receptor (beta chain) was identified during a study of graft-versus-host responses after intestinal transplantation. Study summary: Recipients were all induced with anti-thymocyte globulin, then given tacrolimus and steroids for 3 to 4 years. Study-level points and caveats: GvH clones occurred in recipient marrow; some first appeared in ileum or blood. High graft-versus-host to host-versus-graft T cell clonal ratios marked allografts of patients with graft-donor macrochimerism. Peak GvH clone levels in circulation were associated with early post-transplant HvG declines.

Clones were sequenced by immunoSEQ multiplex PCR, and TCRdb holds only the in-frame ones, with some missing. The repertoire has 150,000 or so clones, 85% to 95% of them found once; the top ten carry 0.15% to 0.2%. This CDR3 has 18 residues. Germline V gene sequence: CDR1 LGHNA, CDR2 YSLEER. Trimming stripped 0 bases from V and 0 bases from J, with 12 bases between. Concerning this clone itself: No antigen is known for it.

The receptor's source is a human donor who received an intestinal transplant. The chain uses TRBV4-3 and TRBJ2-6, with D maybe TRBD2 (6 bases). Source: unstimulated CD4+ T cells sorted from spleen or lymph node cells, taken before intestinal transplant. The CDR3 region has the DNA TGCGCCAGCAGCCAAGAGGCACGGAGGGTCTCTGGGGCCAACGTCCTGACTTTC. Protein sequence: CASSQEARRVSGANVLTF.